The rows below give T cell receptor beta chains drawn from one sample of a study. One entry per CDR3 protein, called by TCRdb with MiXCR from the 5' RACE reads. The sample yields tens of thousands of distinct CDR3 sequences, roughly 25% seen once. Sample: tumor-infiltrating Tregs sorted from the breast tumor. These TCRs come from a female donor with breast cancer. The CDR3 runs from the conserved cysteine through the conserved F or W. The D gene is left open where the match is weak. Part of the rows lack a size; the others show once, few, many or a class for expanded clones.

CDR3 protein: CASSSDRPLGYGYTF
CDR3 DNA: TGTGCCAGCAGCTCGGACCGACCTTTGGGCTATGGCTACACCTTC
J gene: TRBJ1-2
V gene: TRBV7-2
clone size: many
D gene: -

CDR3 protein: CASSDRGRGDTEAFF
CDR3 DNA: TGCGCCAGCAGCGACAGGGGGCGCGGTGACACTGAAGCTTTCTTT
J gene: TRBJ1-1
V gene: TRBV5-1
clone size: many
D gene: TRBD1

CDR3 protein: CASSSGDINSPLHF
CDR3 DNA: TGTGCCAGCAGTTCTGGGGACATTAATTCACCCCTCCACTTT
J gene: TRBJ1-6
V gene: TRBV6-5
clone size: many
D gene: -

CDR3 protein: CASSPPGGAKNIQYF
CDR3 DNA: TGTGCCAGCTCACCTCCCGGGGGAGCCAAAAACATTCAGTACTTC
J gene: TRBJ2-4
V gene: TRBV18
clone size: few
D gene: -

CDR3 protein: CAISLSREVTEAFF
CDR3 DNA: TGCGCCATCAGCCTCTCCAGGGAGGTCACTGAAGCTTTCTTT
J gene: TRBJ1-1
V gene: TRBV4-1
clone size: -
D gene: -

CDR3 protein: CASSSRGVRADTQYF
CDR3 DNA: TGTGCCAGCAGCTCCCGGGGGGTGCGGGCAGATACGCAGTATTTT
J gene: TRBJ2-3
V gene: TRBV5-4
clone size: -
D gene: TRBD2

CDR3 protein: CASSYWQNTEAFF
CDR3 DNA: TGTGCCAGCAGTTACTGGCAGAACACTGAAGCTTTCTTT
J gene: TRBJ1-1
V gene: TRBV6-5
clone size: few
D gene: -

CDR3 protein: CASSFLSGNQETQYF
CDR3 DNA: TGTGCCAGCAGTTTTCTGTCAGGGAACCAAGAGACCCAGTACTTC
J gene: TRBJ2-5
V gene: TRBV28
clone size: -
D gene: -

CDR3 protein: CASSFTGKGETQYF
CDR3 DNA: TGTGCCAGCAGTTTCACAGGGAAGGGAGAGACCCAGTACTTC
J gene: TRBJ2-5
V gene: TRBV6-1
clone size: few
D gene: -

CDR3 protein: CASSTRSGANVLTF
CDR3 DNA: TGTGCCAGCAGCACGAGGTCTGGGGCCAACGTCCTGACTTTC
J gene: TRBJ2-6
V gene: TRBV9
clone size: few
D gene: -

CDR3 protein: CASSQVNQASNYGYTF
CDR3 DNA: TGTGCCAGCAGCCAAGTTAATCAGGCTTCAAACTATGGCTACACCTTC
J gene: TRBJ1-2
V gene: TRBV4-2
clone size: few
D gene: -

CDR3 protein: CASSLRQGNTEAFF
CDR3 DNA: TGTGCCAGCAGCCTAAGACAGGGGAACACTGAAGCTTTCTTT
J gene: TRBJ1-1
V gene: TRBV4-2
clone size: -
D gene: TRBD1

CDR3 protein: CASSQGGRDNQPQHF
CDR3 DNA: TGTGCCAGCAGCCAAGGGGGCAGGGACAATCAGCCCCAGCATTTT
J gene: TRBJ1-5
V gene: TRBV9
clone size: -
D gene: TRBD1

CDR3 protein: CASNWPTSGEEHYNEQFF
CDR3 DNA: TGTGCCAGCAATTGGCCTACTAGCGGGGAGGAACACTACAATGAGCAGTTCTTC
J gene: TRBJ2-1
V gene: TRBV6-1
clone size: -
D gene: TRBD2

CDR3 protein: CASTRGVGADYNEQFF
CDR3 DNA: TGCGCCAGCACCCGAGGGGTGGGGGCTGACTACAATGAGCAGTTCTTC
J gene: TRBJ2-1
V gene: TRBV5-1
clone size: -
D gene: -

CDR3 protein: CASRGLAGETQYF
CDR3 DNA: TGCGCCAGCAGAGGACTAGCGGGAGAGACCCAGTACTTC
J gene: TRBJ2-5
V gene: TRBV5-1
clone size: many
D gene: TRBD2

CDR3 protein: CASSSVRGSYEQYF
CDR3 DNA: TGTGCCAGCAGCTCAGTAAGGGGGTCCTACGAGCAGTACTTC
J gene: TRBJ2-7
V gene: TRBV11-2
clone size: -
D gene: -

CDR3 protein: CASSPGLAGGVVGDTQYF
CDR3 DNA: TGCGCCAGCAGCCCCGGACTAGCGGGAGGTGTGGTTGGAGATACGCAGTATTTT
J gene: TRBJ2-3
V gene: TRBV5-1
clone size: few
D gene: TRBD2

CDR3 protein: CSGGQVMNTEAFF
CDR3 DNA: TGCAGCGGGGGACAGGTGATGAACACTGAAGCTTTCTTT
J gene: TRBJ1-1
V gene: TRBV29-1
clone size: few
D gene: TRBD1

CDR3 protein: CAISEPNLNTEAFF
CDR3 DNA: TGTGCCATCAGTGAACCGAACCTGAACACTGAAGCTTTCTTT
J gene: TRBJ1-1
V gene: TRBV10-3
clone size: many
D gene: -

CDR3 protein: CASSSSPRGSNQPQHF
CDR3 DNA: TGTGCCAGCAGTTCCAGCCCCCGGGGCAGCAATCAGCCCCAGCATTTT
J gene: TRBJ1-5
V gene: TRBV12-3/TRBV12-4
clone size: -
D gene: -

CDR3 protein: CASSLLRGNNQPQHF
CDR3 DNA: TGTGCCAGCAGTTTACTCAGGGGTAACAATCAGCCCCAGCATTTT
J gene: TRBJ1-5
V gene: TRBV12-3/TRBV12-4
clone size: many
D gene: -

CDR3 protein: CASSLGQAGNQPQHF
CDR3 DNA: TGCGCCAGCAGCTTGGGACAGGCCGGAAATCAGCCCCAGCATTTT
J gene: TRBJ1-5
V gene: TRBV5-1
clone size: -
D gene: -

CDR3 protein: CASSSTAQETQYF
CDR3 DNA: TGTGCCAGCAGCTCGACAGCCCAAGAGACCCAGTACTTC
J gene: TRBJ2-5
V gene: TRBV7-9
clone size: -
D gene: -

CDR3 protein: CASSLSPRQGKSYGYTF
CDR3 DNA: TGTGCCAGCAGTTTATCCCCCCGACAGGGCAAAAGTTATGGCTACACCTTC
J gene: TRBJ1-2
V gene: TRBV27
clone size: many
D gene: TRBD1

CDR3 protein: CASSPTGASFRQHF
CDR3 DNA: TGTGCCAGCAGTCCCACAGGGGCCTCATTTCGTCAGCATTTT
J gene: TRBJ1-5
V gene: TRBV6-6
clone size: few
D gene: TRBD1

CDR3 protein: CASSSGQGSAQPQHF
CDR3 DNA: TGTGCCAGCAGTTCGGGACAGGGTAGTGCTCAGCCCCAGCATTTT
J gene: TRBJ1-5
V gene: TRBV25-1
clone size: -
D gene: TRBD1

CDR3 protein: CASSPPRQPDTQYF
CDR3 DNA: TGTGCCAGCTCACCACCGAGACAGCCAGATACGCAGTATTTT
J gene: TRBJ2-3
V gene: TRBV18
clone size: few
D gene: -

CDR3 protein: CASSYVFEQFF
CDR3 DNA: TGTGCCAGCAGTTACGTATTTGAGCAGTTCTTC
J gene: TRBJ2-1
V gene: TRBV6-2/TRBV6-3
clone size: few
D gene: -

CDR3 protein: CSVVGRGGETQYF
CDR3 DNA: TGCAGCGTTGTAGGCAGGGGTGGAGAGACCCAGTACTTC
J gene: TRBJ2-5
V gene: TRBV29-1
clone size: -
D gene: -

CDR3 protein: CASSYAENTEAFF
CDR3 DNA: TGTGCCAGCAGTTATGCTGAGAACACTGAAGCTTTCTTT
J gene: TRBJ1-1
V gene: TRBV6-5
clone size: many
D gene: -

CDR3 protein: CASSYLGRSYGYTF
CDR3 DNA: TGTGCCAGCAGTTACCTTGGCAGGAGTTATGGCTACACCTTC
J gene: TRBJ1-2
V gene: TRBV28
clone size: few
D gene: -

CDR3 protein: CAWSVPAGTQHF
CDR3 DNA: TGTGCCTGGAGTGTTCCAGCGGGGACCCAGCATTTT
J gene: TRBJ1-5
V gene: TRBV30
clone size: -
D gene: -

CDR3 protein: CAWTLSRGAYGYTF
CDR3 DNA: TGTGCCTGGACCCTAAGTCGGGGTGCCTATGGCTACACCTTC
J gene: TRBJ1-2
V gene: TRBV30
clone size: -
D gene: -

CDR3 protein: CASSSTWYNSPLHF
CDR3 DNA: TGTGCCAGCAGCTCGACGTGGTATAATTCACCCCTCCACTTT
J gene: TRBJ1-6
V gene: TRBV6-1
clone size: many
D gene: -

CDR3 protein: CASSPLGRQYF
CDR3 DNA: TGTGCCAGCAGTCCGCTGGGAAGACAGTACTTC
J gene: TRBJ2-7
V gene: TRBV6-2/TRBV6-3
clone size: many
D gene: -

CDR3 protein: CASSEAGGDGYTF
CDR3 DNA: TGTGCCAGCAGTGAAGCTGGAGGGGATGGCTACACCTTC
J gene: TRBJ1-2
V gene: TRBV6-1
clone size: few
D gene: -

CDR3 protein: CASSWQGSEETQYF
CDR3 DNA: TGTGCCAGCAGTTGGCAGGGATCAGAAGAGACCCAGTACTTC
J gene: TRBJ2-5
V gene: TRBV27
clone size: few
D gene: -

CDR3 protein: CASSLSLAGTATEAFF
CDR3 DNA: TGTGCCAGCAGCTTATCACTCGCAGGCACAGCCACTGAAGCTTTCTTT
J gene: TRBJ1-1
V gene: TRBV7-9
clone size: many
D gene: -

CDR3 protein: CASSLSSGRTADTQYF
CDR3 DNA: TGTGCCAGCAGCTTAAGTAGCGGGAGGACCGCAGATACGCAGTATTTT
J gene: TRBJ2-3
V gene: TRBV7-2
clone size: -
D gene: TRBD2

CDR3 protein: CASSQASGPYYEQYF
CDR3 DNA: TGTGCCAGCAGCCAAGCCTCCGGACCCTACTACGAGCAGTACTTC
J gene: TRBJ2-7
V gene: TRBV7-3
clone size: -
D gene: -

CDR3 protein: CASSLNRGSGELFF
CDR3 DNA: TGTGCCAGCAGCTTAAATAGGGGCAGCGGGGAGCTGTTTTTT
J gene: TRBJ2-2
V gene: TRBV7-2
clone size: few
D gene: -

CDR3 protein: CASSAGQTSYNEQFF
CDR3 DNA: TGCGCCAGCAGCGCGGGACAGACCTCCTACAATGAGCAGTTCTTC
J gene: TRBJ2-1
V gene: TRBV5-1
clone size: few
D gene: -

CDR3 protein: CASSLARAAPLHF
CDR3 DNA: TGTGCCAGCAGCTTAGCGAGGGCGGCACCCCTCCACTTT
J gene: TRBJ1-6
V gene: TRBV7-2
clone size: few
D gene: -

CDR3 protein: CGVAEPSGSETQYF
CDR3 DNA: TGCGGCGTTGCCGAACCGAGCGGGAGTGAGACCCAGTACTTC
J gene: TRBJ2-5
V gene: TRBV29-1
clone size: -
D gene: TRBD2

CDR3 protein: CASSLKGQGAYEQYF
CDR3 DNA: TGTGCCAGCAGCTTAAAGGGACAGGGAGCCTACGAGCAGTACTTC
J gene: TRBJ2-7
V gene: TRBV13
clone size: few
D gene: TRBD1

CDR3 protein: CSACGLASSTDTQYF
CDR3 DNA: TGCAGTGCCTGTGGCCTAGCGTCAAGCACAGATACGCAGTATTTT
J gene: TRBJ2-3
V gene: TRBV20-1
clone size: -
D gene: -

CDR3 protein: CASSLAQDSYEQYF
CDR3 DNA: TGTGCCAGCAGTTTAGCTCAAGACTCCTACGAGCAGTACTTC
J gene: TRBJ2-7
V gene: TRBV12-3/TRBV12-4
clone size: -
D gene: -

CDR3 protein: CTSSEYRRPDTQYF
CDR3 DNA: TGTACCAGCAGTGAATACAGGAGGCCAGATACGCAGTATTTT
J gene: TRBJ2-3
V gene: TRBV2
clone size: -
D gene: -

CDR3 protein: CASSFIGFEALTAFF
CDR3 DNA: TGTGCCAGCAGCTTCATAGGGTTTGAAGCTTTGACGGCTTTCTTT
J gene: TRBJ1-1
V gene: TRBV7-2
clone size: -
D gene: -

CDR3 protein: CAWSVPAGNQPQHF
CDR3 DNA: TGTGCCTGGAGTGTACCGGCGGGCAATCAGCCCCAGCATTTT
J gene: TRBJ1-5
V gene: TRBV30
clone size: -
D gene: -

CDR3 protein: CSAILREGNVLTF
CDR3 DNA: TGCAGTGCTATCCTGAGGGAGGGCAACGTCCTGACTTTC
J gene: TRBJ2-6
V gene: TRBV20-1
clone size: few
D gene: TRBD2

CDR3 protein: CASSFDWNTGELFF
CDR3 DNA: TGTGCCAGCAGTTTCGACTGGAACACGGGGGAGCTGTTTTTT
J gene: TRBJ2-2
V gene: TRBV6-5
clone size: -
D gene: -

CDR3 protein: CSARTGSLPEQYF
CDR3 DNA: TGCAGTGCTAGGACTGGTAGTCTCCCCGAGCAGTACTTC
J gene: TRBJ2-7
V gene: TRBV20-1
clone size: many
D gene: -

CDR3 protein: CASSRGGADNTEAFF
CDR3 DNA: TGTGCCAGCAGCAGGGGGGGGGCCGATAACACTGAAGCTTTCTTT
J gene: TRBJ1-1
V gene: TRBV9
clone size: few
D gene: -

CDR3 protein: CASSRTYEAFF
CDR3 DNA: TGTGCCAGCAGTCGGACCTATGAAGCTTTCTTT
J gene: TRBJ1-1
V gene: TRBV6-2/TRBV6-3
clone size: many
D gene: -